This entry features one T cell receptor (beta chain) sequence. Assay: immunoSEQ multiplex PCR; the TCRdb copy retains only in-frame clones and omits some. The sample has roughly 290,000 clones, around 81% seen once; the top ten hold 4.1%. Germline V gene data show CDR1 as SGHDN and CDR2 as FVKESK. This CDR3 comprises 14 residues. V was trimmed by 0 bases and J by 6 bases, leaving 6 bases between them. These data originate in a study of blood T cell repertoires in COVID-19. The sequence derives from a woman aged 50 to 60 with active or convalescent COVID-19. Sample: peripheral blood. The chain uses TRBV14 and TRBJ1-6; the D is unclear. Written as DNA, the CDR3 is TGTGCCAGCAGCCAAGAAGCGCTTAATTCACCCCTCCACTTT. It yields the protein CASSQEALNSPLHF. Full variable domain (rest looked up from reference TRBV14 and TRBJ1-6): EAGVTQFPSHSVIEKGQTVTLRCDPISGHDNLYWYRRVMGKEIKFLLHFVKESKQDESGMPNNRFLAERTGGTYSTLKVQPAELEDSGVYFCASSQEALNSPLHFGNGTRLTVT.